These 20 T cell receptor beta chains originate from one sample sequenced in a study of blood T cell repertoires in COVID-19. The protocol was immunoSEQ multiplex PCR, while the TCRdb copy is restricted to in-frame clones and leaves out a portion. The table records around 200,000 clones, 89% of them present only once. Sequenced input: peripheral blood. These receptors all come from a man in his forties with acute or convalescent COVID-19.

This chain uses TRBV10-3 with TRBJ1-1, with D possibly TRBD1 on 5 matching bases. V was clipped by 0 bases and J by 2 bases, with 10 bases between them. Per the germline V gene, CDR1 is ENHRY and CDR2 is SYGVKD. The CDR3 contains 15 residues. The CDR3 DNA follows: TGTGCCATCAGTGAGTCGTACAGGCAAAACACTGAAGCTTTCTTT. Protein product: CAISESYRQNTEAFF.

The CDR3 DNA sequence: TGTGCCAGCAGTACAAGGGGACTAGCGGGGACCTCTGGTACGCAGTATTTT. Protein product: CASSTRGLAGTSGTQYF. The rearrangement uses TRBV27 and TRBJ2-3; TRBD2 matches 13 bases. J lost 8 bases, V lost 5 bases, and 13 bases had no gene match. The CDR3 loop spans 17 amino acids. Germline CDR1 MNHEY, CDR2 SMNVEV (reference sequence).

This clone has only one observation. The chain uses TRBV7-2 and TRBJ1-5; 9 bases fit TRBD1. The CDR3 consists of 15 residues. CDR1 is SGHTA, CDR2 FQGNSA, per germline. V lost 5 bases to trimming and J lost 4 bases; unmatched junction nucleotides: 6. CDR3 sequence reads: CASSLTGGLNQPQHF. The CDR3 nucleotides are TGTGCCAGCAGCCTCACAGGGGGCTTGAATCAGCCCCAGCATTTT.

CDR3 sequence: CASSQQSGGSQPQHF. The DNA of the CDR3 is TGTGCCAGTAGTCAGCAGTCAGGGGGCAGTCAGCCCCAGCATTTT. The chain employs TRBV19 and TRBJ1-5, with 8 bases that match TRBD1. The CDR3 runs 15 residues. Germline values: CDR1 LNHDA, CDR2 SQIVND (reference sequence). Losses at the gene ends were 5 bases for V and 6 bases for J; bases not matched to a gene: 9.

This clone was detected a few times. DNA for the CDR3: TGTGCCAGCAGTACCCGACAGGGGGTGTACGAGCAGTACTTC. As protein: CASSTRQGVYEQYF. The J gene is TRBJ2-7, the V gene TRBV27, with 9 bases lining up with TRBD1. The CDR3 totals 14 residues. The germline V gene encodes CDR1 MNHEY and CDR2 SMNVEV (reference sequence). J lost 4 bases, V lost 5 bases, and 6 bases had no gene match.

This chain connects TRBV7-9 to TRBJ2-7; tentatively, D is TRBD2 (6 bases). The CDR3 is 13 amino acids. V was cut by 5 bases and J by 4 bases, with 12 bases left in between. CDR1 is SEHNR, CDR2 FQNEAQ, per germline (reference sequence). The CDR3 sequence: CASSGGISYEQYF. In nucleotides, the CDR3 is TGTGCCAGCAGCGGGGGGATCAGTTACGAGCAGTACTTC.

The genes are TRBV3-1 (or the pseudogene TRBV3-2) and TRBJ2-3, with 11 bases fitting TRBD1. Germline loops: CDR1 LGHDT, CDR2 YNNKEL (reference sequence). With V trimmed by 5 bases and J by 0 bases, 10 bases remained unmatched. This CDR3 has 18 residues. CDR3 loop: CASSSSGTGGSSTDTQYF. Here the CDR3 DNA reads TGTGCCAGCAGCTCCTCCGGGACAGGGGGTAGTAGCACAGATACGCAGTATTTT.

The J gene is TRBJ2-5, the V gene TRBV20-1; the D gene is possibly TRBD2 (5 bases). Germline V gene data show CDR1 as DFQATT and CDR2 as SNEGSKA (reference sequence). Between the trimmed V and J ends, which lost 6 bases and 5 bases, there was a span of 10 bases. The CDR3 is made up of 11 amino acids. The DNA of the CDR3 is TGCAGTGCCGGACTGGTGGAGACCCAGTACTTC. Translating it yields CSAGLVETQYF.

J is TRBJ1-1 and V is TRBV19, with 8 bases lining up with TRBD1. Trimming cost V 1 base and J 4 bases; bases outside gene matches: 5. CDR1 and CDR2 from the germline V gene are LNHDA and SQIVND (reference sequence). This CDR3 comprises 15 residues. This chain's CDR3 is CASSIVPGGPTEAFF. As DNA, the CDR3 is TGTGCCAGTAGTATAGTGCCAGGGGGCCCCACTGAAGCTTTCTTT.

The J gene is TRBJ2-1, the V gene TRBV6-5; TRBD2 agrees at 8 bases. The CDR3 is made up of 15 amino acids. CDR1 MNHEY and CDR2 SVGAGI come from the germline V gene. V shed 2 bases, J shed 5 bases, and the junction held 5 bases outside the gene matches. The CDR3 sequence: CASSYAGLGNNEQFF. Here the CDR3 DNA reads TGTGCCAGCAGTTACGCGGGACTAGGAAACAATGAGCAGTTCTTC.

V and J are TRBV24-1 and TRBJ1-2, with D maybe TRBD1 (5 bases). Between the trimmed V and J ends, which lost 9 bases and 4 bases, there was a span of 14 bases. The CDR3 contains 13 residues. Germline V gene lookup returns CDR1 KGHDR and CDR2 SFDVKD. DNA of the CDR3: TGTGCCACCTCTCAGGGAAGTTTCTATGGCTACACCTTC. Translated, it gives CATSQGSFYGYTF.

This clone showed up just once. The CDR3 reads CASSELTGGEKLFF. DNA for the CDR3: TGTGCCAGCAGTGAACTGACAGGAGGTGAAAAACTGTTTTTT. The chain carries TRBV2 and TRBJ1-4; a weak D match, TRBD1 (6 bases). The CDR3 has 14 residues. From germline, CDR1 is SNHLY and CDR2 FYNNEI. The V and J ends lost 2 bases and 7 bases respectively, with 11 bases between them.

The rearrangement uses TRBV27 and TRBJ2-7; perhaps TRBD2 as D (6 bases). This CDR3 is 13 amino acids long. Germline V CDR1 and CDR2: MNHEY, SMNVEV (reference sequence). Trimming pared 3 bases from V and 6 bases from J, leaving 12 bases between. Here the CDR3 reads CASSFSQGGEQYF. The CDR3 region has the DNA TGTGCCAGCAGTTTTAGCCAGGGAGGCGAGCAGTACTTC.

The chain carries TRBV19 and TRBJ2-2, with D perhaps TRBD2 (6 bases). Trimming shortened V by 5 bases and J by 4 bases, and 14 bases separated the two germline ends. Looked up from germline, CDR1 is LNHDA and CDR2 is SQIVND (reference sequence). This CDR3 contains 15 residues. The CDR3 here is CASSGGWGFTGELFF. CDR3 bases: TGTGCCAGTAGTGGGGGGTGGGGATTCACCGGGGAGCTGTTTTTT.

This clone appeared a few times. V gene TRBV27 combines with J gene TRBJ2-7; TRBD1 agrees at 11 bases. J lost 2 bases, V lost 6 bases, and 6 bases had no gene match. The CDR3 has 15 amino acids. Germline assignment: CDR1 MNHEY and CDR2 SMNVEV (reference sequence). The CDR3 DNA reads TGTGCCAGCAGCCGAAAGGGACAGGGGGCCTACGAGCAGTACTTC. It yields the protein CASSRKGQGAYEQYF.

This rearrangement joins TRBV9 to TRBJ2-1, with TRBD2 identical over 10 bases. The germline gives CDR1 SGDLS, CDR2 YYNGEE. V dropped 1 base and J dropped 0; count of bases not matched to a gene: 4. CDR3 length equals 17 residues. The CDR3 here is CASSVIAGGSSYNEQFF. DNA for the CDR3: TGTGCCAGCAGCGTAATAGCGGGGGGTTCCTCCTACAATGAGCAGTTCTTC.

V usage is TRBV28 and J usage is TRBJ1-2, with unresolved D. V was cut by 8 bases and J by 2 bases, with 12 bases left in between. Germline V lookup: CDR1 MDHEN, CDR2 SYDVKM. This CDR3 contains 13 residues. In nucleotides, the CDR3 is TGTGCCAGCCACAAAACCCCGAACTATGGCTACACCTTC. Translated, it gives CASHKTPNYGYTF.

The J gene is TRBJ2-1, the V gene TRBV5-1, with 8 bases that match TRBD2. The CDR3 is 15 residues long. Germline assignment: CDR1 SGHRS and CDR2 YFSETQ. V trimming: 4 bases; J trimming: 4 bases; junction bases outside the gene matches: 7. The DNA of the CDR3 is TGCGCCAGCAGCCTGACTAGCGCCGAGTACAATGAGCAGTTCTTC. Translating gives CASSLTSAEYNEQFF.

The V gene is TRBV5-1, the J gene TRBJ1-1; D not certain. CDR3 length: 14 residues. V lost 4 bases and J 2 bases, leaving 12 bases between the germline ends. Looked up from germline, CDR1 is SGHRS and CDR2 is YFSETQ. CDR3 loop: CASSVGSDNTEAFF. CDR3 DNA sequence: TGCGCCAGCAGCGTGGGTTCAGATAACACTGAAGCTTTCTTT.

The rearrangement uses TRBV12-3 or TRBV12-4 and TRBJ1-1; no reliable D call. Trimming took off 7 bases at V and 1 base at J, with 10 bases between the two ends. This CDR3 region has 13 residues. CDR3 sequence: CASTRTANTEAFF. The CDR3 DNA reads TGTGCCAGCACCAGAACAGCGAACACTGAAGCTTTCTTT.